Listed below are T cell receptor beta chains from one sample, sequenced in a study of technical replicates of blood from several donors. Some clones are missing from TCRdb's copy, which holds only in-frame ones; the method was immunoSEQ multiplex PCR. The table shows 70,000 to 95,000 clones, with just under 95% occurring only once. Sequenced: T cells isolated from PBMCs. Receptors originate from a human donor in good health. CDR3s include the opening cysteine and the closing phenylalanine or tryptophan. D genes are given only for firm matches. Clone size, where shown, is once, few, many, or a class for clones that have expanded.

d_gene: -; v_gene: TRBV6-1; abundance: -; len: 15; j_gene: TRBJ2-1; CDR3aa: CASSELSGSYNEQFF; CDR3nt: TGTGCCAGCAGTGAATTGAGCGGCTCCTACAATGAGCAGTTCTTC
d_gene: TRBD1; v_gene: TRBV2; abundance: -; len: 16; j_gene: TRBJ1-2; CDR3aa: CASIETGAKANYGYTF; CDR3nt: TGTGCCAGTATAGAAACAGGGGCCAAAGCTAACTATGGCTACACCTTC
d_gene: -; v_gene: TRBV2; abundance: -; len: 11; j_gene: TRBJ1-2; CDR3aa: CASSKQDGYTF; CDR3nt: TGTGCCAGCAGTAAACAGGACGGCTACACCTTC
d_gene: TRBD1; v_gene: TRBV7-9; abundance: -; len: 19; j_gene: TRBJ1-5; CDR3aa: CASSSPGQGTNSGNQPQHF; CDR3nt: TGTGCCAGCAGCTCTCCGGGACAGGGGACTAATTCAGGTAATCAGCCCCAGCATTTT
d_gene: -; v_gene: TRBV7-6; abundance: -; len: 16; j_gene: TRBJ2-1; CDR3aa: CASPYIRGRGYNEQFF; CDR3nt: TGTGCCAGCCCCTATATACGGGGGAGAGGGTACAATGAGCAGTTCTTC
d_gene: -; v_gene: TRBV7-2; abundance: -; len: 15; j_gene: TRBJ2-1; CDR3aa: CASSRLVGRNNEQFF; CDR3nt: TGTGCCAGCAGCCGACTAGTAGGACGGAACAATGAGCAGTTCTTC
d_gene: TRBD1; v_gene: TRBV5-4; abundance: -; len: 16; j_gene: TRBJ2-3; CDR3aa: CASSSEGAGRADTQYF; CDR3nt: TGTGCCAGCAGCTCAGAGGGGGCAGGACGTGCAGATACGCAGTATTTT
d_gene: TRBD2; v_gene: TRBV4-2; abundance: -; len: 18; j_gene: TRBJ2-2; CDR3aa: CASSQDPPGGFKSGELFF; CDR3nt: TGTGCCAGCAGCCAAGATCCCCCGGGAGGCTTTAAGTCCGGGGAGCTGTTTTTT
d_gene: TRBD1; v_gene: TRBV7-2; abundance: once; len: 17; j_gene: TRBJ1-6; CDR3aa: CASSTRRTGVSDSPLHF; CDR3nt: TGTGCCAGCAGCACCAGGAGGACAGGGGTTTCGGATTCACCCCTCCACTTT
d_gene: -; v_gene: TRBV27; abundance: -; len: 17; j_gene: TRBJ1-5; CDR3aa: CASSLFFQRHGNQPQHF; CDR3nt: TGTGCCAGCAGTTTATTTTTTCAGAGACATGGCAATCAGCCCCAGCATTTT
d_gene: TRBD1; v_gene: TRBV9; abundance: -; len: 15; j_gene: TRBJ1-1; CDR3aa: CASSLETGWGTEAFF; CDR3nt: TGTGCCAGCAGCCTAGAGACAGGGTGGGGGACTGAAGCTTTCTTT
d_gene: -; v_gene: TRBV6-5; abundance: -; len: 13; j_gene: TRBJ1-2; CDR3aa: CASRLTENYGYTF; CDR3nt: TGTGCCAGCAGGCTGACAGAGAACTATGGCTACACCTTC
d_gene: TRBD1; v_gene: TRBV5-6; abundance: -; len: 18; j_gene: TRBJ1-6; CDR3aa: CASSLFVPGTGFHSPLHF; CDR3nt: TGTGCCAGCAGCTTGTTTGTGCCCGGGACAGGGTTCCATTCACCCCTCCACTTT
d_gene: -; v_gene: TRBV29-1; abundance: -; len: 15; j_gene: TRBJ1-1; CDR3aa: CSVEGIGAWSTEAFF; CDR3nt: TGCAGCGTTGAAGGTATAGGCGCCTGGAGCACTGAAGCTTTCTTT
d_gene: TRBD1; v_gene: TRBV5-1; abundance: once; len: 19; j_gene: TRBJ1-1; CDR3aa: CASSSDSPLTGTMNTEAFF; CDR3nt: TGCGCCAGCAGCTCGGATTCCCCCCTGACAGGGACCATGAACACTGAAGCTTTCTTT
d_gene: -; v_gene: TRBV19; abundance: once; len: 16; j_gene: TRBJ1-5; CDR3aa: CASIGPRQNLNQPQHF; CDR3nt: TGTGCCAGTATCGGCCCCAGACAGAACCTCAATCAGCCCCAGCATTTT
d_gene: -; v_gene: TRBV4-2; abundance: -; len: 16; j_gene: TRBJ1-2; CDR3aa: CASSQGDLTGGYGYTF; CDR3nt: TGTGCCAGCAGCCAAGGGGACCTGACCGGGGGCTATGGCTACACCTTC
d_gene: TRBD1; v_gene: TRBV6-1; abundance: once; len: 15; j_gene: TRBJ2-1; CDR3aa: CASSGQGASYNEQFF; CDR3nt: TGTGCCAGCAGTGGACAGGGGGCGTCCTACAATGAGCAGTTCTTC
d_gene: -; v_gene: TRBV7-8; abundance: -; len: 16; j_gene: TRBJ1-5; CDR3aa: CASSPTPTGGNQPQHF; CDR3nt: TGTGCCAGCAGCCCAACCCCGACAGGAGGCAATCAGCCCCAGCATTTT
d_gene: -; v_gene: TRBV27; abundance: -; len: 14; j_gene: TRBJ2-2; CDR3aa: CASSPGLNTGELFF; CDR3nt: TGTGCCAGCAGTCCGGGACTGAACACCGGGGAGCTGTTTTTT
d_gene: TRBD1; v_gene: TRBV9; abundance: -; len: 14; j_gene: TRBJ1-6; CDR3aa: CASSHSGGASPLHF; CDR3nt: TGTGCCAGCAGCCATTCAGGGGGAGCGTCACCCCTCCACTTT
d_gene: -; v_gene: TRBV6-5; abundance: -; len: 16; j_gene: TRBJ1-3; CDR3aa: CASSYGSSTVGNTIYF; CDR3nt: TGTGCCAGCAGTTACGGATCTAGCACAGTTGGAAACACCATATATTTT
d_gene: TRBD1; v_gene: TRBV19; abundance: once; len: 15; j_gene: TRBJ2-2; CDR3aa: CASSRGTGVTGELFF; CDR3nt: TGTGCCAGTAGTCGTGGGACAGGGGTCACCGGGGAGCTGTTTTTT
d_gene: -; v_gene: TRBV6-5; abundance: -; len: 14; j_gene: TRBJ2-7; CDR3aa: CASSYGISGLEQYF; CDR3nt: TGTGCCAGCAGTTACGGTATTAGCGGACTAGAGCAGTACTTC
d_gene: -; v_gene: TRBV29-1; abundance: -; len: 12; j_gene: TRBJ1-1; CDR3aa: CSVATEDTEAFF; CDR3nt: TGCAGCGTCGCCACAGAAGACACTGAAGCTTTCTTT
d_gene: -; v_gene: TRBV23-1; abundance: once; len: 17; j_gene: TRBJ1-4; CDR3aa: CASSRLDGGRLREKLFF; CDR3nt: TGCGCCAGCAGTCGGTTGGATGGGGGGAGGCTTCGTGAAAAACTGTTTTTT
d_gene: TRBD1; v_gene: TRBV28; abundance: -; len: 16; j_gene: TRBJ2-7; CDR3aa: CASSLYDARGPGEQYF; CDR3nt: TGTGCCAGCAGTTTATACGATGCAAGGGGGCCGGGGGAGCAGTACTTC
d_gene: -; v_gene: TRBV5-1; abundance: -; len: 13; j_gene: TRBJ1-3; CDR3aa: CASSLTTGNTIYF; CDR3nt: TGCGCCAGCAGCTTGACAACTGGAAACACCATATATTTT
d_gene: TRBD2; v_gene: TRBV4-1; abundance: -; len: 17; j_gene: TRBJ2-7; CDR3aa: CASSQVGASGAPYEQYF; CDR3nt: TGCGCCAGCAGCCAGGTTGGTGCTAGCGGGGCCCCCTACGAGCAGTACTTC
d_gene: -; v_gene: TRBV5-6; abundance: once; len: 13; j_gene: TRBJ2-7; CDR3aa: CASSLRGYLNPYF; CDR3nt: TGTGCCAGCAGCTTGCGGGGTTATCTCAATCCGTACTTC
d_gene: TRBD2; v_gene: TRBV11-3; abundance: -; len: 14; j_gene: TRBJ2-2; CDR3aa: CASMLAGNTGELFF; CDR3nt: TGTGCCAGCATGCTAGCGGGAAACACCGGGGAGCTGTTTTTT
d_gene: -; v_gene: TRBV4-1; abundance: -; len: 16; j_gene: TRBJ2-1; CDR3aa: CASSQDARLGDNEQFF; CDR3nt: TGCGCCAGCAGCCAAGATGCGCGCCTAGGGGACAATGAGCAGTTCTTC
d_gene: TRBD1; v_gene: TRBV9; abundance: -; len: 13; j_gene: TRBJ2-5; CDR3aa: CASSVGQGETQYF; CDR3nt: TGTGCCAGCAGCGTTGGACAGGGAGAGACCCAGTACTTC
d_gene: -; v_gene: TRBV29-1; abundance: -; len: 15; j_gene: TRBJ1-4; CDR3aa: CSVEERGGGVWELFF; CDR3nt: TGCAGCGTTGAAGAACGGGGCGGGGGGGTGTGGGAACTGTTTTTT
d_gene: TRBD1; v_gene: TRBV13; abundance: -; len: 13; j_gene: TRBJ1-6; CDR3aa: CASNEGAISPLHF; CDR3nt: TGTGCCAGCAATGAGGGGGCGATTTCACCCCTCCACTTT
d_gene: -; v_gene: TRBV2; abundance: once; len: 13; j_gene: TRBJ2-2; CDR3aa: CASRERAGGELFF; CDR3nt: TGTGCCAGCAGAGAGAGAGCAGGCGGGGAGCTGTTTTTT
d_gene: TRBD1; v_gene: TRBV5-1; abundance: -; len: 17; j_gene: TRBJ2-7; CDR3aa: CASSARTGRTQGYEQYF; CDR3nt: TGCGCCAGCAGCGCGAGGACAGGGCGTACTCAGGGCTACGAGCAGTACTTC
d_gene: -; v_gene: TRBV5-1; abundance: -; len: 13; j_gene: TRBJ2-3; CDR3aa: CASSLGATDTQYF; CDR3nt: TGCGCCAGCAGCTTGGGGGCCACAGATACGCAGTATTTT
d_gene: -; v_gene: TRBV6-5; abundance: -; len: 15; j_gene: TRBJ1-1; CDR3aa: CASSYLWRADTEAFF; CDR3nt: TGTGCCAGCAGTTACCTGTGGAGGGCTGACACTGAAGCTTTCTTT
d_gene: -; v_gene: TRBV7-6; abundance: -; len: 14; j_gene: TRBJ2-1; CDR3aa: CASSLSAGNNEQFF; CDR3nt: TGTGCCAGCAGCTTAAGTGCAGGAAACAATGAGCAGTTCTTC
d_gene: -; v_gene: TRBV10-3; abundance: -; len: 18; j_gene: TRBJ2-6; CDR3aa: CAISEFMVQGAGANVLTF; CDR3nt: TGTGCCATCAGTGAGTTCATGGTACAGGGCGCTGGGGCCAACGTCCTGACTTTC
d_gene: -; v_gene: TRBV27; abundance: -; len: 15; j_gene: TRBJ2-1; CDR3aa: CASSWAGFSYNEQFF; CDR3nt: TGTGCCAGCAGTTGGGCAGGGTTCTCCTACAATGAGCAGTTCTTC
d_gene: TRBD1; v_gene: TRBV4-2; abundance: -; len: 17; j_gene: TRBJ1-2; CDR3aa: CASSSYGTGGGANGYTF; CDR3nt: TGTGCCAGCAGCTCTTACGGGACAGGGGGCGGCGCGAATGGCTACACCTTC
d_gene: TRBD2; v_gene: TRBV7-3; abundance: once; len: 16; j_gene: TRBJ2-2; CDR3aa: CASSWGLAGHTGELFF; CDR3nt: TGTGCCAGCAGCTGGGGACTAGCGGGGCACACCGGGGAGCTGTTTTTT
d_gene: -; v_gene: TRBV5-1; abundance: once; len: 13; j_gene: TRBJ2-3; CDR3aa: CASSLASEYAQYF; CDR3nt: TGCGCCAGCAGCTTGGCTAGCGAGTACGCGCAGTATTTT
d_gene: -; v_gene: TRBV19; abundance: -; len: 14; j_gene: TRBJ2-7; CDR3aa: CASSIGVEGYEQYF; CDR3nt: TGTGCCAGTAGTATCGGAGTTGAGGGCTACGAGCAGTACTTC
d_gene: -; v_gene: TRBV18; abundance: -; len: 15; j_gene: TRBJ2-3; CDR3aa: CASSPPSTSTDTQYF; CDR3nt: TGTGCCAGCTCACCACCTTCTACCAGCACAGATACGCAGTATTTT
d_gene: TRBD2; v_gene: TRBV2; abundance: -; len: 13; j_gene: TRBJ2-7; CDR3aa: CASSFAGAYEQYF; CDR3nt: TGTGCCAGCAGTTTCGCGGGAGCCTACGAGCAGTACTTC
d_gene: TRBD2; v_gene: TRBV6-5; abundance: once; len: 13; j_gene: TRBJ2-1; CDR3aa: CASRYGLDNEQFF; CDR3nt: TGTGCCAGCAGATACGGACTAGACAATGAGCAGTTCTTC
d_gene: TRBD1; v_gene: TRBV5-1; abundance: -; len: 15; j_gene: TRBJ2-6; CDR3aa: CASSAGQAGANVLTF; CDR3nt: TGCGCCAGCAGCGCCGGACAGGCTGGGGCCAACGTCCTGACTTTC
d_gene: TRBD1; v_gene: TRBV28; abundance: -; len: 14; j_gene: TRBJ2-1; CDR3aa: CASRLTGDYNEQFF; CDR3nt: TGTGCCAGCAGACTAACAGGGGACTACAATGAGCAGTTCTTC
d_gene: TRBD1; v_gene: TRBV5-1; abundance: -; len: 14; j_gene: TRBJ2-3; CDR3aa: CASSPDRAEDTQYF; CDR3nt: TGCGCCAGCAGTCCCGACAGGGCAGAAGATACGCAGTATTTT